The rows below give T cell receptor beta chains drawn from one sample of a study of blood T cell repertoires in COVID-19. Data came from immunoSEQ multiplex PCR; TCRdb stores just in-frame clones and leaves some out. The table includes about 130,000 clones, approximately 82% detected once. The sample taken for sequencing was peripheral blood. These receptors were obtained from a man in his forties with active or convalescent COVID-19. Both conserved end residues are part of each CDR3. Each record gives: J gene, V gene, CDR3 protein.

>TRBJ2-7|TRBV27
CASSRLAGVSPGFEQYF
>TRBJ2-3|TRBV19
CASSIGPSGGTDTQYF
>TRBJ2-1|TRBV18
CASSRDKGYEQFF
>TRBJ2-5|TRBV19
CASSRPGSEETQYF
>TRBJ1-5|TRBV7-9
CASSLGGAGREQPQHF
>TRBJ2-3|TRBV19
CASKEQGAPDTQYF
>TRBJ2-5|TRBV9
CASSAGLQETQYF
>TRBJ1-2|TRBV7-9
CASSIGQGMDGYTF
>TRBJ1-5|TRBV6-2/TRBV6-3
CASSYGVSQRPQHF
>TRBJ2-3|TRBV19
CASGKWEVGTDTQYF
>TRBJ1-6|TRBV27
CASSFINSPLHF
>TRBJ2-6|TRBV7-9
CASSSGGAVGANVLTF
>TRBJ1-3|TRBV5-1
CASSLGRDGNTIYF
>TRBJ2-4|TRBV4-2
CASSQDVPGGLGLAKNIQYF
>TRBJ2-7|TRBV5-4
CASSPREGSYEQYF
>TRBJ2-2|TRBV5-5
CASSLAVGELFF